This T cell receptor (beta chain) was found in a study of blood T cell repertoires in COVID-19. This clone was recorded once. The method was immunoSEQ multiplex PCR; TCRdb's version includes in-frame clones alone and lacks a portion of them. The table includes 95,000 to 110,000 clones, about four fifths detected once. The CDR3 loop spans 12 amino acids. V trimming: 6 bases; J trimming: 11 bases; junction bases outside the gene matches: 9. CDR1 and CDR2 from the germline V gene are SNHLY and FYNNEI. This chain joins TRBV2 and TRBJ1-1; TRBD1 aligns across 7 bases. Sequenced sample: peripheral blood. This sequence originates from a woman older than 75 with active or convalescent COVID-19. CDR3 nucleotides: TGTGCCAGCAGGACCCAGGGGGTATTGGCTTTCTTT. This codes for CASRTQGVLAFF.